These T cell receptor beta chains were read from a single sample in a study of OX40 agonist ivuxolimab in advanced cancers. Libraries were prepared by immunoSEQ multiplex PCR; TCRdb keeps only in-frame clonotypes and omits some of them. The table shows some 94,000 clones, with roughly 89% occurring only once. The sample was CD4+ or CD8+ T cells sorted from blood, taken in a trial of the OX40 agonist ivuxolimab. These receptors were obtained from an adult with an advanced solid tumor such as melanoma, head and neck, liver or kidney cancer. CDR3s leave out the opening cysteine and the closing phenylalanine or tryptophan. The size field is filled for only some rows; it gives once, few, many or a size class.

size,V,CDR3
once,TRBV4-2,ASSQDPRGRIYGYT
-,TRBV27,ASSLLRQGGETQY
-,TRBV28,ASSFYLRGGSYEQY
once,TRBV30,AWGTGGLRGYT
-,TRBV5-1,ASSPRKGSATTDTQY
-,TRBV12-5,ASGFWVSGANVLT
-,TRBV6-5,ASRQDPATLYEQY
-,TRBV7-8,ASSLSDSGGQPQH
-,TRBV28,AATPYRADTQY
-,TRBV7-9,ASSPIARELTQY
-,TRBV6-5,ASSSPGGGPPYEQY
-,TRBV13,ASSLGSGDSGANVLT
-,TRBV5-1,ASRAGWDTEAF
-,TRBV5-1,ASSPAGTANYGYT
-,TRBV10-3,AISEGDRSSGELF
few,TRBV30,AWSVSVGTEAF
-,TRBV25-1,ASSAERASYEQY
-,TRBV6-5,ASSSPGTSYEQY
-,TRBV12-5,ASGLVRGYYGYT
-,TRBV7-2,ASSNRVNTEAF
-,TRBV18,ASSTGEDNEQF
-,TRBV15,ATSTPLAWEQY
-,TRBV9,ASEPAGAHGNTIY
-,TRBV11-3,ASSQDTMNTEAF
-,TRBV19,ASSINRRSTATNEKLF
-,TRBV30,AWSERTLLGGYSNQPQH
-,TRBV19,ASSTPTGGNEKLF
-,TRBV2,ASRGQGMANEKLF
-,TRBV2,ASSESQKGQREGVRAKNIQY
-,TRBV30,AWSVAALRDRGDEQY
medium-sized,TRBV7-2,ASSRDSQETQY
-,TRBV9,ASSVGVSHEQY
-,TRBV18,ASSPTGVYNEQF
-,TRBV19,ASSIKLAGLNEQF
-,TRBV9,ASSANPSGRGNEQF
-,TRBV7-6,ASSLDRPGQGANTEAF
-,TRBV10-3,AINKREELADTQY
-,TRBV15,ATSRDGTGLLAF
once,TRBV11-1,ASSLESASGDYEQY
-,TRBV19,ASSIDLGRGTEAF
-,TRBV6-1,ASSDFIGGVNPGELF
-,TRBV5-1,ASSLGIELAHQETQY
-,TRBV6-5,ASRRTAGGYT
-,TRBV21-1,ASSNRGSNYGYT
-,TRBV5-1,ASSLEAGSSGELF
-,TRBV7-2,ASSQTGTSSYEQY
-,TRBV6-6,ASSFAASGNTIY
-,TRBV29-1,SGHNLFKETRNTIY
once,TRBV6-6,ASKATGTGGTEAF